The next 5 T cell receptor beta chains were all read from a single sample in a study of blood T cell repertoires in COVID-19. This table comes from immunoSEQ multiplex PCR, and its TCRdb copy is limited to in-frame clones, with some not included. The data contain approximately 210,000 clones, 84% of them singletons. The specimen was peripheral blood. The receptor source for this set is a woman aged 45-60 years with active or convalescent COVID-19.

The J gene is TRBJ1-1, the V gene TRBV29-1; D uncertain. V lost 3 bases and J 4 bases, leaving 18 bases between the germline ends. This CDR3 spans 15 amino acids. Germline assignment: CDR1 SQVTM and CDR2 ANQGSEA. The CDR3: CSVELGRVRSTEAFF. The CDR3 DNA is TGCAGCGTTGAGCTAGGGCGGGTGAGGAGCACTGAAGCTTTCTTT.

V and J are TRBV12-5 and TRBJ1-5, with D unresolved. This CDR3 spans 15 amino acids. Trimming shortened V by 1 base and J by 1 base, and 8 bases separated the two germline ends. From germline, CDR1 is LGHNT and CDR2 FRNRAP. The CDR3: CASGLGGKSNQPQHF. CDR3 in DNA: TGTGCTAGTGGTTTGGGCGGGAAGAGCAATCAGCCCCAGCATTTT. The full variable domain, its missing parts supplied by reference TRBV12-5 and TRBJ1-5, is DARVTQTPRHKVTEMGQEVTMRCQPILGHNTVFWYRQTMMQGLELLAYFRNRAPLDDSGMPKDRFSAEMPDATLATLKIQPSEPRDSAVYFCASGLGGKSNQPQHFGDGTRLSIL.

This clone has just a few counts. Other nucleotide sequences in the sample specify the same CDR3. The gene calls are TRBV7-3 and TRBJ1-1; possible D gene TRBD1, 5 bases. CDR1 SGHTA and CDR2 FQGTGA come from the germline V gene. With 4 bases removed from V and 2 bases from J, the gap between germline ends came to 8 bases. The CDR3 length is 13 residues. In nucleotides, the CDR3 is TGTGCCAGCAGCTCGCAGGGTAACACTGAAGCTTTCTTT. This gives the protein CASSSQGNTEAFF.

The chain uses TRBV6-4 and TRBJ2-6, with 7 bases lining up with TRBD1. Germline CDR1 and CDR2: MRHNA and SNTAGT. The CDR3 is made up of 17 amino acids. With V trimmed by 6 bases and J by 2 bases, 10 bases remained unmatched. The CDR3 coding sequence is TGTGCCAGCAGCCAGACAGGGCCAGGGACTGGGGCCAACGTCCTGACTTTC. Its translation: CASSQTGPGTGANVLTF.

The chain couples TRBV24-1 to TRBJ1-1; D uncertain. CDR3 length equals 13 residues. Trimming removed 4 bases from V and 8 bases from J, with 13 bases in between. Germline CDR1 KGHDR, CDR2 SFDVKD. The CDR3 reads CATSDPIRQEAFF. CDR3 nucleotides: TGTGCCACCAGTGACCCCATACGCCAGGAAGCTTTCTTT.